Included here is one T cell receptor (beta chain) sequence, with context. Its antigen is unknown. This specimen belongs to a study of OX40 agonist ivuxolimab in advanced cancers. Overall study context: Each patient was given ivuxolimab into a vein every 2 weeks, at 0.01 to 10 mg/kg. Study-level findings and limits: Among the lowest peripheral clonal expansion occurred in 0.1-3.0 mg/kg partial responders.

Trimming at V came to 6 bases and at J to 11 bases, leaving 15 bases not matched to a gene. Germline lookup yields CDR1 GTSNPN and CDR2 SVGIG (reference sequence). The CDR3 runs 13 residues. Here immunoSEQ multiplex PCR was the method, and the copy in TCRdb shows in-frame clones only, minus some. Of under 70,000 clones listed, more than 85% were seen once; the top ten hold roughly 0.56%. The sequencing here drew on CD4+ or CD8+ T cells sorted from blood, taken in a trial of the OX40 agonist ivuxolimab. The clonotype comes from an adult with an advanced solid tumor such as melanoma, head and neck, liver or kidney cancer. This chain joins TRBV30 and TRBJ1-1; 7 nucleotides align to TRBD1. CDR3 residues: CACPSGGGGGAFF. The CDR3 DNA reads as TGTGCCTGCCCCTCGGGAGGGGGCGGTGGGGCTTTCTTT.